The subject of this entry is one T cell receptor beta chain. Which antigen it targets is not known. Qualities for individual bases were not recorded, and no much larger clone is one base off. TCRbeta CDR3 regions were amplified from genomic DNA using the immunoSEQ Assay, a bias-controlled multiplex PCR. On the study's bioinformatics: Within the assay, amplification of reference gene primers was used to estimate how many nucleated cells each sample contained. To quantify the absolute abundance of each unique TCRbeta CDR3 rearrangement, sequence reads were collapsed and filtered. For each sample, productive Simpson clonality was calculated as the square root of Simpson's diversity index over productive rearrangements. This is the immuneACCESS table as TCRdb keeps it, with only in-frame sequences that have V and J called. A part of the clones is gone; compared with another copy, unresolved V genes explain less than half, and the rest is unexplained. That table furnishes V, J and clone size, whereas the DNA furnished D and trimming. In all, the sample holds 410,000 or so clones, and roughly 89% of those were seen once. More than 1.4% of the sample rests with the top ten.

This sample was taken from a study of blood T cell repertoires in COVID-19 (dated by TCRdb to 2020 to 2021). Context from the whole study: Samples covering the acute and convalescent phases of COVID-19 were provided by collaborators in the United States, Italy and Spain. The prospective study material was composed of cDNA or gDNA derived from T cells, B-cell-depleted T cells, or PBMCs. The dataset comprised deeply sampled blood TCRbeta repertoires from subjects exposed to, actively infected with, or recovered from COVID-19. The repertoires were made available in a free public database intended to serve as a resource for research on the immune response to SARS-CoV-2. Samples came from the ongoing ImmuneRACE study (first 160 participants) plus 1,254 subjects from 6 global collaborators. Nearly every sample came with metadata listing a de-identified subject ID, COVID-19 status, age in years and sex. Where available, HLA class I and class II types were taken from metadata supplied by the sample provider and were not determined by assay-based typing. General conclusions and limits of the study: The amount of clinical and demographic metadata varied by source and participant and was provided uncurated.

Collaborating institutions collected whole blood in K2EDTA tubes following their own protocols. For TCRbeta analysis, collaborators shipped samples in one of three forms: frozen whole blood, isolated PBMCs, or DNA extracted from either of those sample types. From V the trimming removes 0 bases and from J it removes 3 bases, while the gene matches leave 8 bases of the junction unaccounted for. From the germline V gene (reference sequence), CDR1 is GTSNPN and CDR2 is SVGIG. Including the terminal cysteine and phenylalanine, the CDR3 comprises 16 residues. The sequence is cut down to CDR3 DNA, 48 bases in frame from base 1.

The clonotype was recovered from a woman under 40 with active or convalescent COVID-19. Source material: peripheral blood. The rearrangement joined TRBV30 to TRBJ1-5, and 7 bases in between align with TRBD1. The nucleotides read TGTGCCTGGAGTGTATTAGGGGGCAGAAACAATCAGCCCCAGCATTTT. This gives the protein CAWSVLGGRNNQPQHF.